What follows are 20 T cell receptor beta chains derived from one specimen sequenced in a study of PD-1 blockade in classical Hodgkin lymphoma (TCRdb year 2020). Library method: the immunoSEQ multiplex PCR assay. What TCRdb holds here is the immuneACCESS table cut down to in-frame rearrangements. Part of the clones is not present; checked against another copy, under half of the missing clones reflect an unresolved V gene, and the others are unexplained. The sample includes 20,000 to 30,000 clones, with about 76% observed a single time. The ten most abundant clones make up around a fifth of the sample. What the time point label conveys for this sample: cycle 2 day 1 (C2D1) of nivolumab. Relapse after autologous stem cell transplantation had occurred in all trial patients, and cohorts A, B and C were distinguished by prior brentuximab vedotin exposure. The sample in question was peripheral blood mononuclear cells (PBMCs), obtained before the second cycle of nivolumab. These receptors all come from a human donor with classical Hodgkin lymphoma.

The chain uses TRBV5-4 and TRBJ1-2; the D gene is possibly TRBD1 (5 bases). The ends were cut back, 7 bases at V and 3 bases at J, with 13 bases in the middle. In germline, CDR1 is SGHNT, CDR2 YYREEE (reference sequence). CDR3 length: 13 amino acids. As DNA, the CDR3 is TGTGCCAGCTCGGGGGACGGTCACTATGGCTACACCTTC. This codes for CASSGDGHYGYTF. The full variable domain, completed using reference TRBV5-4 and TRBJ1-2, is ETGVTQSPTHLIKTRGQQVTLRCSSQSGHNTVSWYQQALGQGPQFIFQYYREEENGRGNFPPRFSGLQFPNYSSELNVNALELDDSALYLCASSGDGHYGYTFGSGTRLTVV.

This clone was counted once. V gene TRBV19 combines with J gene TRBJ1-6, with D tentatively TRBD1 (5 bases). V lost 5 bases and J lost 5, with 13 bases in between. The V gene's germline CDR1 is LNHDA and CDR2 SQIVND (reference sequence). The CDR3 consists of 15 residues. The CDR3 nucleotides are TGTGCCAGTAGTCCCGGGACGGCAAATAATTCACCCCTCCACTTT. Encoded protein: CASSPGTANNSPLHF.

V usage is TRBV20-1 and J usage is TRBJ2-5; D is unresolved. Trimming shortened V by 4 bases and J by 2 bases, and 5 bases separated the two germline ends. The CDR3 extends over 11 amino acids. Germline V gene sequence: CDR1 DFQATT, CDR2 SNEGSKA (reference sequence). The CDR3, as DNA: TGCAGTGCTAAAGGGCAAGAGACCCAGTACTTC. It yields the protein CSAKGQETQYF.

The J gene is TRBJ1-3, the V gene TRBV28; a weak D match, TRBD1 (5 bases). The CDR3 loop spans 17 amino acids. The germline V gene encodes CDR1 MDHEN and CDR2 SYDVKM. V was cut by 4 bases and J by 2 bases, with 18 bases left in between. DNA for the CDR3: TGTGCCAGCAGTTATACCCCGATGCAGGGTCCTGGAAACACCATATATTTT. Translating it yields CASSYTPMQGPGNTIYF.

CDR3 sequence: CASSPQGSGNTIYF. CDR3 in DNA: TGTGCCAGCAGTCCTCAGGGTTCCGGAAACACCATATATTTT. V and J are TRBV6-6 and TRBJ1-3; the D gene is possibly TRBD1 (5 bases). Deletions cut 5 bases from V and 4 bases from J, with 12 bases between. Germline CDR1 and CDR2: MNHNY and SVGAGI (reference sequence). The CDR3 is made up of 14 amino acids.

This clone was seen just once. The chain is built from TRBV28 and TRBJ2-3, with TRBD1 identical over 7 bases. This CDR3 spans 14 amino acids. CDR1 is MDHEN, CDR2 SYDVKM, per germline. V was clipped by 8 bases and J by 6 bases; unmatched bases: 11. The CDR3 loop is CASQGQSRPDTQYF. DNA of the CDR3: TGTGCCAGCCAGGGACAGAGTCGCCCGGATACGCAGTATTTT.

The chain links TRBV4-1 to TRBJ2-7, with a weak D call TRBD1 (6 bases). This CDR3 region has 15 residues. The V gene lost 8 bases and the J gene lost 1 base, with 18 bases spanning the gap. Germline V gene data show CDR1 as MGHRA and CDR2 as YSYEKL. The CDR3 reads CASRGHGFGSYEQYF. Written as DNA, the CDR3 is TGCGCCAGCCGGGGACACGGATTTGGTTCCTACGAGCAGTACTTC.

This sequence joins TRBV28 and TRBJ2-1; a possible D gene is TRBD2 (5 bases). Germline V gene sequence: CDR1 MDHEN, CDR2 SYDVKM. This CDR3 is built from 13 residues. The ends were cut back, 2 bases at V and 7 bases at J, with 9 bases in the middle. This chain's CDR3 is CASSLHLANEQFF. For the CDR3, the DNA is TGTGCCAGCAGTTTACATCTAGCTAATGAGCAGTTCTTC. Supplemented by reference TRBV28 and TRBJ2-1, the full variable domain reads DVKVTQSSRYLVKRTGEKVFLECVQDMDHENMFWYRQDPGLGLRLIYFSYDVKMKEKGDIPEGYSVSREKKERFSLILESASTNQTSMYLCASSLHLANEQFFGPGTRLTVL.

The chain combines TRBV28 with TRBJ2-7; 9 bases are a match to TRBD2. The CDR3 totals 15 residues. CDR1 and CDR2 from the germline V gene are MDHEN and SYDVKM. The V segment lost 1 base and the J segment 2 bases; nucleotides outside the gene matches: 3. The CDR3 sequence is CASSLFLAGTYEQYF. CDR3 bases: TGTGCCAGCAGTTTATTCCTAGCGGGGACCTACGAGCAGTACTTC.

The CDR3 here is CASSRQVATNEKLFF. CDR3 nucleotide sequence: TGTGCCAGCAGCCGGCAAGTTGCAACTAATGAAAAACTGTTTTTT. The chain carries TRBV16 and TRBJ1-4; no definite D call. The CDR3 contains 15 residues. V was trimmed by 4 bases and J by 0 bases, leaving 9 bases between them. Germline assignment: CDR1 KGHSY and CDR2 FQNENV.

The chain links TRBV2 to TRBJ1-3; no clear D gene. The CDR3 loop spans 18 amino acids. In germline, CDR1 is SNHLY, CDR2 FYNNEI. Trimming cost V 5 bases and J 0 bases, with 20 bases left between them. CDR3 bases: TGTGCCAGCAGTAGAAACACCCAGACGACACCCTCTGGAAACACCATATATTTT. It codes for CASSRNTQTTPSGNTIYF.

The chain uses TRBV19 and TRBJ1-5; the D gene is possibly TRBD1 (5 bases). Trimming took off 8 bases at V and 1 base at J, with 9 bases between the two ends. The CDR3 totals 13 residues. Germline V gene sequence: CDR1 LNHDA, CDR2 SQIVND (reference sequence). CDR3 loop: CASADRSNQPQHF. CDR3 in DNA: TGTGCCAGTGCCGACAGAAGCAATCAGCCCCAGCATTTT.

The chain joins TRBV10-1 to TRBJ2-5, with 7 bases matching TRBD1. J was trimmed by 4 bases and V by 0 bases; bases with no gene match: 5. This CDR3 has 15 amino acids. Per germline, CDR1 WNHNN and CDR2 SYGVQD (reference sequence). CDR3 amino acids: CASSESSGQTETQYF. Here the CDR3 DNA reads TGCGCCAGCAGTGAGTCGTCGGGACAGACAGAGACCCAGTACTTC.

The chain recombines TRBV6-5 with TRBJ2-2; D gene unclear. Germline V gives CDR1 MNHEY, CDR2 SVGAGI. The germline V and J ends were trimmed by 0 bases and 7 bases, with 3 bases remaining between them. The CDR3 has 12 residues. CDR3 protein: CASSYSNGELFF. In DNA form, the CDR3 reads TGTGCCAGCAGTTACTCGAACGGGGAGCTGTTTTTT.

This chain connects TRBV5-1 to TRBJ1-6; D possibly corresponds to TRBD1 (5 bases). CDR1 and CDR2 from the germline V gene are SGHRS and YFSETQ. This CDR3 spans 14 amino acids. Trimming left V 0 bases short and J 16 bases short, with 17 bases between. DNA of the CDR3: TGCGCCAGCAGCTTGGAGGGGCCTTGGGACCTACTCCACTTT. This translates into CASSLEGPWDLLHF.

The chain employs TRBV18 and TRBJ2-7; the match to TRBD2 covers 8 bases. With 2 bases clipped from V and 2 bases from J, the junction kept 11 bases outside the gene matches. This CDR3 has 17 amino acids. Per germline, CDR1 KGHSH and CDR2 LQKENI. The CDR3 loop reads CASSPSRLATSPYEQYF. CDR3 nucleotides: TGTGCCAGCTCACCAAGTCGACTAGCGACATCACCCTACGAGCAGTACTTC.

The J gene is TRBJ2-1, the V gene TRBV4-2; tentatively, D is TRBD2 (5 bases). Germline V gene lookup returns CDR1 LGHNA and CDR2 YNFKEQ. V gave up 0 bases and J gave up 7 bases, with 19 bases separating them. This CDR3 is built from 17 residues. In DNA form, the CDR3 reads TGTGCCAGCAGCCAAGATTGGAGGACCTCCGGCGGGAATGAGCAGTTCTTC. Its translation: CASSQDWRTSGGNEQFF.

This chain's CDR3 is CASSDPTGPINTEAFF. The CDR3 DNA sequence: TGCGCCAGCAGCGATCCAACCGGGCCTATTAACACTGAAGCTTTCTTT. This chain joins TRBV5-1 and TRBJ1-1, with no clear D. The CDR3 extends over 16 amino acids. CDR1 is SGHRS, CDR2 YFSETQ, per germline. The ends were cut back, 4 bases at V and 2 bases at J, with 18 bases in the middle. Variable domain in full (rest from reference TRBV5-1 and TRBJ1-1): KAGVTQTPRYLIKTRGQQVTLSCSPISGHRSVSWYQQTPGQGLQFLFEYFSETQRNKGNFPGRFSGRQFSNSRSEMNVSTLELGDSALYLCASSDPTGPINTEAFFGQGTRLTVV.

V gene TRBV4-1 combines with J gene TRBJ2-5; D may be TRBD2 (5 bases). Germline values: CDR1 MGHRA, CDR2 YSYEKL. The CDR3 covers 13 residues. Trimming left V 5 bases short and J 3 bases short, with 10 bases between. CDR3 DNA sequence: TGCGCCAGCAGCGGTGTCGGGGAAGAGACCCAGTACTTC. Translation: CASSGVGEETQYF.

The chain couples TRBV7-2 to TRBJ2-7; a possible D gene is TRBD1 (5 bases). The CDR3 sequence is 14 residues long. In germline, CDR1 is SGHTA, CDR2 FQGNSA. Trimming removed 1 base from V and 3 bases from J, with 10 bases in between. The CDR3 is CASSLDRFHYEQYF. CDR3 coding DNA: TGTGCCAGCAGCTTAGACAGGTTTCACTACGAGCAGTACTTC.